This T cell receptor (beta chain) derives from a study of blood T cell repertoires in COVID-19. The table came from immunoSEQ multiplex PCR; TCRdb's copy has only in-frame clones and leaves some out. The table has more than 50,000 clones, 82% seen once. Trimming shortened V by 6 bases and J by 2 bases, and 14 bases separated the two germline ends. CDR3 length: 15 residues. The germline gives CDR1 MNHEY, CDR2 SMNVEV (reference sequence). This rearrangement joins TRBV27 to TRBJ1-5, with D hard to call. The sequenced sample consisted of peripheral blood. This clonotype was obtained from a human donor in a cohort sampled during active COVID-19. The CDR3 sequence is CASSPGARGNQPQHF. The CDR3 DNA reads TGTGCCAGCAGCCCAGGAGCGCGGGGCAATCAGCCCCAGCATTTT.